The 18 T cell receptor beta chains below all came from one sample that was sequenced in a study of siplizumab effects on memory and regulatory T cells. The assay was immunoSEQ multiplex PCR, and TCRdb's table has in-frame clones only and misses some. The data hold approximately 100,000 clones, with 80% to 95% observed a single time. Sequenced: non-Treg CD4+ T cells sorted from blood. The receptors shown here come from a human donor in good health.

This chain uses TRBV7-9 with TRBJ1-1; 8 bases agree with TRBD1. V shed 4 bases, J shed 1 base, and the junction held 2 bases outside the gene matches. Germline lookup yields CDR1 SEHNR and CDR2 FQNEAQ (reference sequence). The CDR3 totals 14 residues. In DNA, the CDR3 is TGTGCCAGCAGCTCACAGGGGGGGAACACTGAAGCTTTCTTT. Amino acid sequence: CASSSQGGNTEAFF.

The V and J genes are TRBV7-2 and TRBJ2-1, with a possible D match to TRBD2 (6 bases). Deletions cut 2 bases from V and 1 base from J, with 9 bases between. The CDR3 loop spans 15 amino acids. Germline assignment: CDR1 SGHTA and CDR2 FQGNSA. The CDR3 sequence: CASSLTGGSYNEQFF. The CDR3, as DNA: TGTGCCAGCAGCTTAACCGGAGGGTCCTACAATGAGCAGTTCTTC.

This chain links TRBV11-2 with TRBJ2-1; the match to TRBD2 covers 8 bases. V was clipped by 2 bases and J by 1 base; unmatched bases: 1. The CDR3 has 15 amino acids. Germline V gives CDR1 SGHAT, CDR2 FQNNGV. The CDR3 bases are TGTGCCAGCAGCTTATCGGGGGGGTCCTACAATGAGCAGTTCTTC. Translation: CASSLSGGSYNEQFF. Full variable domain (outside the CDR3, taken from reference TRBV11-2 and TRBJ2-1): EAGVAQSPRYKIIEKRQSVAFWCNPISGHATLYWYQQILGQGPKLLIQFQNNGVVDDSQLPKDRFSAERLKGVDSTLKIQPAKLEDSAVYLCASSLSGGSYNEQFFGPGTRLTVL.

CDR3 sequence (DNA): TGTGCCAGCAGCGCATCCGGGACTGGTAAAGAGACCCAGTACTTC. It encodes CASSASGTGKETQYF. The chain recombines TRBV11-3 with TRBJ2-5; a possible D gene is TRBD2 (6 bases). The germline gives CDR1 SGHNT, CDR2 YENEEA. The CDR3 runs 15 residues. Trimming cost V 5 bases and J 3 bases, with 16 bases left between them.

This chain joins TRBV18 and TRBJ2-2; 14 bases agree with TRBD2. V shed 2 bases, J shed 6 bases, and the junction held 2 bases outside the gene matches. This CDR3 spans 16 amino acids. Germline-derived CDR1 and CDR2 are KGHSH and LQKENI. CDR3 nucleotides: TGTGCCAGCTCACCAAGACTAGCGGGAGGGCCCGGGGAGCTGTTTTTT. As protein: CASSPRLAGGPGELFF.

The chain has TRBV5-1 and TRBJ2-5; possibly TRBD2 for D (5 bases). CDR3 size: 20 residues. CDR1 SGHRS and CDR2 YFSETQ come from the germline V gene. Trimming removed 0 bases from V and 4 bases from J, with 28 bases in between. This chain's CDR3 is CASSLVGWRAGSLQSETQYF. As DNA, the CDR3 is TGCGCCAGCAGCTTGGTTGGTTGGCGGGCCGGATCCCTTCAATCAGAGACCCAGTACTTC.

This chain connects TRBV14 to TRBJ2-7; a weak D match, TRBD1 (5 bases). Germline V gene lookup returns CDR1 SGHDN and CDR2 FVKESK. The length of the CDR3 is 19 residues. V gave up 0 bases and J gave up 5 bases, with 26 bases separating them. The CDR3 DNA reads as TGTGCCAGCAGCCAAGATTGGAGACAGACAGTGAATTTGGGAAACGAGCAGTACTTC. Protein product: CASSQDWRQTVNLGNEQYF.

The CDR3 here is CSVELAGTGELFF. CDR3 DNA sequence: TGCAGCGTTGAACTAGCGGGCACCGGGGAGCTGTTTTTT. The chain joins TRBV29-1 to TRBJ2-2; 8 bases are a match to TRBD2. The CDR3 has 13 amino acids. The V and J ends lost 2 bases and 4 bases, in that order; junction bases with no gene match: 0. Germline assignment: CDR1 SQVTM and CDR2 ANQGSEA.

This rearrangement joins TRBV5-1 to TRBJ2-7, with TRBD2 identical over 7 bases. Looked up from germline, CDR1 is SGHRS and CDR2 is YFSETQ. The V gene end was trimmed by 4 bases and the J gene end by 0 bases; junction bases not matched to a gene: 7. This CDR3 is 15 amino acids long. The CDR3 spells CASSLLGRSSYEQYF. The CDR3 DNA sequence: TGCGCCAGCAGCCTACTCGGGAGGAGCTCCTACGAGCAGTACTTC.

The chain employs TRBV6-5 and TRBJ1-2; TRBD1 might be the D (5 bases). This CDR3 has 14 residues. V was cut by 0 bases and J by 7 bases, with 12 bases left in between. Germline V gene lookup returns CDR1 MNHEY and CDR2 SVGAGI. CDR3 sequence: CASSYSRGAGGYTF. The CDR3 DNA is TGTGCCAGCAGTTACTCGAGAGGGGCGGGTGGCTACACCTTC.

The sample holds one count of this clone. The V gene is TRBV30, the J gene TRBJ2-5; D ambiguous. Trimming took off 3 bases at V and 2 bases at J, with 10 bases between the two ends. This CDR3 contains 13 residues. Per germline, CDR1 GTSNPN and CDR2 SVGIG (reference sequence). CDR3 bases: TGTGCCTGGAGCCCCAACAGACAAGAGACCCAGTACTTC. Translating it yields CAWSPNRQETQYF.

The chain employs TRBV28 and TRBJ2-7; 9 bases agree with TRBD1. Germline-derived CDR1 and CDR2 are MDHEN and SYDVKM. Trimming cost V 6 bases and J 4 bases; bases outside gene matches: 7. The CDR3 runs 14 residues. The CDR3 loop reads CASRAGTGIYEQYF. The DNA of the CDR3 is TGTGCCAGCAGAGCCGGGACAGGGATTTACGAGCAGTACTTC.

The chain employs TRBV5-1 and TRBJ2-7, with 8 nucleotides matching TRBD2. Germline V CDR1 and CDR2: SGHRS, YFSETQ. The CDR3 is 12 amino acids. The J segment lost 2 bases and the V segment lost 6 bases, leaving 1 base of the junction unmatched. CDR3 protein: CASNSGTYEQYF. The CDR3 DNA is TGCGCCAGCAATAGCGGGACCTACGAGCAGTACTTC.

This chain connects TRBV5-1 to TRBJ2-1; TRBD2 might be the D (7 bases). The ends were cut back, 1 base at V and 4 bases at J, with 21 bases in the middle. CDR3 length equals 18 residues. Germline CDR1 SGHRS, CDR2 YFSETQ. The CDR3 protein is CASSLSPGGGSRYNEQFF. DNA of the CDR3: TGCGCCAGCAGCTTGTCCCCCGGGGGCGGGAGTAGGTACAATGAGCAGTTCTTC.

The chain is built from TRBV5-4 and TRBJ2-7; no clear D. The V gene's germline CDR1 is SGHNT and CDR2 YYREEE (reference sequence). The CDR3 runs 11 residues. The ends were cut back, 4 bases at V and 7 bases at J, with 9 bases in the middle. CDR3 region: CASSRNEEQYF. In nucleotides, the CDR3 is TGTGCCAGCAGCCGAAACGAGGAGCAGTACTTC.

The rearrangement uses TRBV27 and TRBJ1-2, with D perhaps matching TRBD1 (5 bases). Trimming removed 5 bases from V and 4 bases from J, with 17 bases in between. This CDR3 region has 15 residues. Germline V lookup: CDR1 MNHEY, CDR2 SMNVEV (reference sequence). Written as DNA, the CDR3 is TGTGCCAGCAGTACCCAATTGGGTGGGGCCTATGGCTACACCTTC. Its protein product is CASSTQLGGAYGYTF.

The chain uses TRBV27 and TRBJ2-3; the match to TRBD2 covers 8 bases. J gave up 4 bases and V 4 bases, and 10 bases lay outside the gene matches. CDR3 length: 16 amino acids. Germline V gene data show CDR1 as MNHEY and CDR2 as SMNVEV (reference sequence). This CDR3 reads CASSSQAGGWSDTQYF. Written as DNA, the CDR3 is TGTGCCAGCAGTTCCCAGGCGGGAGGATGGTCAGATACGCAGTATTTT.

The V call is TRBV19, the J call TRBJ2-7, with D perhaps matching TRBD1 (5 bases). The germline V and J ends were trimmed by 2 bases and 0 bases, with 17 bases remaining between them. The V gene's germline CDR1 is LNHDA and CDR2 SQIVND (reference sequence). This CDR3 spans 17 amino acids. In nucleotides, the CDR3 is TGTGCCAGTAGTATAAATTTGGAGCTAGACAGCTCCTACGAGCAGTACTTC. Translation gives CASSINLELDSSYEQYF. The full variable domain, in which reference TRBV19 and TRBJ2-7 provide the parts outside the CDR3, is DGGITQSPKYLFRKEGQNVTLSCEQNLNHDAMYWYRQDPGQGLRLIYYSQIVNDFQKGDIAEGYSVSREKKESFPLTVTSAQKNPTAFYLCASSINLELDSSYEQYFGPGTRLTVT.